This T cell receptor (beta chain) was observed in a study of regulatory T cells in long-lasting Graves disease. Germline CDR1 DFQATT, CDR2 SNEGSKA (reference sequence). Germline trimming cut 4 bases from V and 1 base from J; bases unmatched to any gene: 2. The CDR3 sequence is 13 residues long. Time point meaning: newly diagnosed GD, antithyroid drugs for less than 3 months. Generation of the TCR library employed RNA extracted from PBMCs. Investigators prepared the TCR beta libraries by applying iRepertoire HTBI primers and Arm-PCR of CDR3 regions. Original analysis: Looking across samples, the authors found approximately 60 TRBV and some 13 TRBJ segments. TCRdb recomputed calls from the multiplex PCR reads with MiXCR, one row per CDR3 protein. The V and J calls reflect TCRdb's pipeline rather than the authors' work. The sample holds about 540,000 distinct CDR3 sequences, less than 15% seen once. The sample also formed part of further work on T cells in Graves' hyperthyroidism and ophthalmopathy. Per that paper: Clonotypes that were expanded in thyroid above 0.001 mostly appeared in blood too.

V gene TRBV20-1 combines with J gene TRBJ1-1; 8 positions agree with TRBD1. The TCR comes from a man under 40 with Graves disease. Sequencing used peripheral blood mononuclear cells (PBMCs), obtained at new diagnosis, from a patient treated with antithyroid drugs. The CDR3 DNA is TGCAGTGCTAAAGACAGGGGGAACACTGAAGCTTTCTTT. Protein: CSAKDRGNTEAFF.